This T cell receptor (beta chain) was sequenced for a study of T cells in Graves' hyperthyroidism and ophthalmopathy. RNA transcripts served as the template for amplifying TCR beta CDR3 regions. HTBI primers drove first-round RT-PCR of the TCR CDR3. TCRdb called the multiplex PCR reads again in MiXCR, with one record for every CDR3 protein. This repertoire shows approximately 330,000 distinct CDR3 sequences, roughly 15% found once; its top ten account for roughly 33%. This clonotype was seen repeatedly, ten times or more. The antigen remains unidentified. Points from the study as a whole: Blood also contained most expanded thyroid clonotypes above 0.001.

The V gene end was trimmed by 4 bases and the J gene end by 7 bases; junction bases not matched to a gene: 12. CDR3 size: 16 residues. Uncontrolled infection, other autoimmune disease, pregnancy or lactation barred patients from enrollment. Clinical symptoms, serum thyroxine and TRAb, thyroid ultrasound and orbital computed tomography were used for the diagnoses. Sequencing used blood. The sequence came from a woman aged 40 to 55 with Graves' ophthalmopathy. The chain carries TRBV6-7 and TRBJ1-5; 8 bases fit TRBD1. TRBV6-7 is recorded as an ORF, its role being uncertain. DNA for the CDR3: TGTGCCAGCAGTTTCGTCGAGACAGGGGCTAAACAGCCCCAGCATTTT. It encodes CASSFVETGAKQPQHF.